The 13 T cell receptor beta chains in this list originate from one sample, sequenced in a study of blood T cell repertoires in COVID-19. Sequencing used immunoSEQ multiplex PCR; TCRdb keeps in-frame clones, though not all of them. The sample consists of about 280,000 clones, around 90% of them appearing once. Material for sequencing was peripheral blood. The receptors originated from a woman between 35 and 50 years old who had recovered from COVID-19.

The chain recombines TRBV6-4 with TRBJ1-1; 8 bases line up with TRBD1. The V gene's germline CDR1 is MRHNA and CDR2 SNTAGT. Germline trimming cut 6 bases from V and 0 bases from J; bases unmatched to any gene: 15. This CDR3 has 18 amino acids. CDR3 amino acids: CASRLGTGPRNMNTEAFF. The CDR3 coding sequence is TGTGCCAGCAGGCTTGGGACAGGACCCCGCAACATGAACACTGAAGCTTTCTTT.

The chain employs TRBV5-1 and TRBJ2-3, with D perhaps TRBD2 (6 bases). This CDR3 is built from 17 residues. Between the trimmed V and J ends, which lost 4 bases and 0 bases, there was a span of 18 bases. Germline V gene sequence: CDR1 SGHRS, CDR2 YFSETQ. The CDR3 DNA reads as TGCGCCAGCAGCACGGGACTTGGCTTGAGTAGCACAGATACGCAGTATTTT. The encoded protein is CASSTGLGLSSTDTQYF.

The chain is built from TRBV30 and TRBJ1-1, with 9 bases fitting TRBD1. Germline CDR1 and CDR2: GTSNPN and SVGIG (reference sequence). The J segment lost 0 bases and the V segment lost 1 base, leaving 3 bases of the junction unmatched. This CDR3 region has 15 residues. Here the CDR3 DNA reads TGTGCCTGGAGTGAGGGACAGGGCGTGAACACTGAAGCTTTCTTT. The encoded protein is CAWSEGQGVNTEAFF. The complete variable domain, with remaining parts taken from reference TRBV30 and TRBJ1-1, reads SQTIHQWPATLVQPVGSPLSLECTVEGTSNPNLYWYRQAAGRGLQLLFYSVGIGQISSEVPQNLSASRPQDRQFILSSKKLLLSDSGFYLCAWSEGQGVNTEAFFGQGTRLTVV.

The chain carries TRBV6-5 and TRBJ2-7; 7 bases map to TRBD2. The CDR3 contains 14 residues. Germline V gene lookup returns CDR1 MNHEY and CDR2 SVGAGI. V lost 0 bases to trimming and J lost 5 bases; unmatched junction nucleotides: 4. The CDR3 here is CASSYSNGGNEQYF. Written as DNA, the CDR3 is TGTGCCAGCAGTTACTCAAACGGGGGGAACGAGCAGTACTTC.

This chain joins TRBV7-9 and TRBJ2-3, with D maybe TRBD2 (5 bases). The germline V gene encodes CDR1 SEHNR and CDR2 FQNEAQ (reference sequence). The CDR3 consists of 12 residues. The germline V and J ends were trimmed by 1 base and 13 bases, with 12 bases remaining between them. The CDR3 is CASSLEARGKYF. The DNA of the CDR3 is TGTGCCAGCAGCTTAGAGGCCAGAGGGAAGTATTTT.

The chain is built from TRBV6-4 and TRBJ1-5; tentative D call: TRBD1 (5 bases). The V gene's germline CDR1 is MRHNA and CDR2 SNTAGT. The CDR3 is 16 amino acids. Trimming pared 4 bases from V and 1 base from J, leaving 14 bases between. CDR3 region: CASSALGVGSNQPQHF. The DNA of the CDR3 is TGTGCCAGCAGTGCCCTAGGGGTGGGCAGCAATCAGCCCCAGCATTTT.

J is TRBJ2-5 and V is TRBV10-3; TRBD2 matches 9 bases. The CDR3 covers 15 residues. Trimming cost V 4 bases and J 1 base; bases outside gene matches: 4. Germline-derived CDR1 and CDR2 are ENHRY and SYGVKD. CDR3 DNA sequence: TGTGCCATCAGTGGGAGCGGGAGGCCCCAAGAGACCCAGTACTTC. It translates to CAISGSGRPQETQYF.

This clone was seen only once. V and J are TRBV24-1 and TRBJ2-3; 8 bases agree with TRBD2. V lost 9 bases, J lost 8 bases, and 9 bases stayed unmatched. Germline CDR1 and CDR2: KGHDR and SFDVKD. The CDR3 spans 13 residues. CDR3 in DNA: TGTGCCACCGGAACGGGAGGGGCGGGTACGCAGTATTTT. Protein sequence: CATGTGGAGTQYF.

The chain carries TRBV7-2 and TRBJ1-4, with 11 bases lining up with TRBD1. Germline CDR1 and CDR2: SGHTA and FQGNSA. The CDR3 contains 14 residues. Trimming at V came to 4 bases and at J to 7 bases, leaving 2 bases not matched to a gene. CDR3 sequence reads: CASSSGQGGEKLFF. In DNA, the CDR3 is TGTGCCAGCAGCTCGGGACAGGGGGGTGAAAAACTGTTTTTT.

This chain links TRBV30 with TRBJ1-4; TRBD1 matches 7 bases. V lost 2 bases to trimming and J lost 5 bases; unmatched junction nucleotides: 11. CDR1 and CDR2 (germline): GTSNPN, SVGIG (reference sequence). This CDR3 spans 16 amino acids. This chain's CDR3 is CAWSPLPGQQNEKLFF. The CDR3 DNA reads TGTGCCTGGAGTCCACTACCGGGACAGCAAAATGAAAAACTGTTTTTT.

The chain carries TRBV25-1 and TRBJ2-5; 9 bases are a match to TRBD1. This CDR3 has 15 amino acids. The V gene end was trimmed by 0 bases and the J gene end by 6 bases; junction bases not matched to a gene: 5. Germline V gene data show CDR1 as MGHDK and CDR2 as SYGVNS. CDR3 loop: CASSEYTGGAKTQYF. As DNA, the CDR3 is TGTGCCAGCAGTGAATATACAGGGGGCGCAAAGACCCAGTACTTC.

The CDR3 nucleotides read TGTGCCAGCAGCGTAGAGCTAGCGGGAGGAGAGACCCAGTACTTC. This translates into CASSVELAGGETQYF. The chain recombines TRBV9 with TRBJ2-5; 11 bases line up with TRBD2. Germline V gene lookup returns CDR1 SGDLS and CDR2 YYNGEE. V trimming: 0 bases; J trimming: 4 bases; junction bases outside the gene matches: 2. The length of the CDR3 is 15 residues. The variable domain in full, with the rest retrieved from reference TRBV9 and TRBJ2-5, is DSGVTQTPKHLITATGQRVTLRCSPRSGDLSVYWYQQSLDQGLQFLIQYYNGEERAKGNILERFSAQQFPDLHSELNLSSLELGDSALYFCASSVELAGGETQYFGPGTRLLVL.

CDR3 sequence reads: CASGQQGSDYEQYF. CDR3 nucleotides: TGTGCTAGTGGTCAGCAGGGGAGTGACTACGAGCAGTACTTC. J is TRBJ2-7 and V is TRBV12-5, with D possibly matching TRBD1 (6 bases). This CDR3 region has 14 residues. Germline V gives CDR1 LGHNT, CDR2 FRNRAP. Between the trimmed V and J ends, which lost 5 bases and 3 bases, there was a span of 14 bases. Combining the CDR3 with reference TRBV12-5 and TRBJ2-7 gives the whole variable domain DARVTQTPRHKVTEMGQEVTMRCQPILGHNTVFWYRQTMMQGLELLAYFRNRAPLDDSGMPKDRFSAEMPDATLATLKIQPSEPRDSAVYFCASGQQGSDYEQYFGPGTRLTVT.